Only one count was recorded for the clone carrying this TCR beta chain. The entry originates in a study of T cell changes during pregnancy in multiple sclerosis. Method: immunoSEQ multiplex PCR; TCRdb's copy keeps in-frame clones and lacks some. The sample yields approximately 52,000 clones, around 92% seen once. CDR1 is SQVTM and CDR2 is ANQGSEA in the germline V gene. The CDR3 loop spans 14 amino acids. Unmatched junction bases numbered 2, after V lost 4 bases and J lost 0 bases. This material consisted of CD4+ T cells from peripheral blood mononuclear cells, taken in the second trimester of pregnancy. The chain uses TRBV29-1 and TRBJ2-3; 9 bases are shared with TRBD1. The receptor was derived from a female donor in good health, enrolled as a control in a pregnancy study. The CDR3: CSVGTGASTDTQYF. As DNA, the CDR3 is TGCAGCGTTGGGACAGGGGCTAGCACAGATACGCAGTATTTT.